This TCR beta chain comes out of a study of regulatory T cells in long-lasting Graves disease. This clonotype came up many times. Time point described: newly diagnosed GD, antithyroid drugs for less than 3 months. Following extraction of RNA from PBMCs, that RNA was used to make the TCR library. Researchers made TCR beta libraries by using iRepertoire HTBI primers and running Arm-PCR on CDR3 regions. As processed by the authors: Samples collectively showed 62 TRBV and approximately 15 TRBJ segments. TCRdb re-called the multiplex PCR reads through MiXCR, storing one row per CDR3 protein. For this entry, the V and J calls and clone size follow TCRdb and not the study's own pipeline. This repertoire shows about 620,000 distinct CDR3 sequences, about 15% found once; its top ten account for around 18%. CDR3 length equals 16 residues. The germline gives CDR1 LNHNV, CDR2 YYDKDF (reference sequence). V dropped 0 bases and J dropped 7 bases, with 16 bases sitting between them.

The same data also went into a second study, on T cells in Graves' hyperthyroidism and ophthalmopathy. As that report states: Ophthalmopathy stood apart from stable hyperthyroidism in a 13 V-J model.

This receptor was identified in a young woman with Graves disease. The rearrangement joins TRBV15 to TRBJ2-1; the D is unclear. The material was peripheral blood mononuclear cells (PBMCs), obtained at new diagnosis, from a patient treated with antithyroid drugs. The CDR3 loop is CATSRDKGWRSNEQFF. DNA of the CDR3: TGTGCCACCAGCAGAGATAAAGGGTGGCGATCTAATGAGCAGTTCTTC.